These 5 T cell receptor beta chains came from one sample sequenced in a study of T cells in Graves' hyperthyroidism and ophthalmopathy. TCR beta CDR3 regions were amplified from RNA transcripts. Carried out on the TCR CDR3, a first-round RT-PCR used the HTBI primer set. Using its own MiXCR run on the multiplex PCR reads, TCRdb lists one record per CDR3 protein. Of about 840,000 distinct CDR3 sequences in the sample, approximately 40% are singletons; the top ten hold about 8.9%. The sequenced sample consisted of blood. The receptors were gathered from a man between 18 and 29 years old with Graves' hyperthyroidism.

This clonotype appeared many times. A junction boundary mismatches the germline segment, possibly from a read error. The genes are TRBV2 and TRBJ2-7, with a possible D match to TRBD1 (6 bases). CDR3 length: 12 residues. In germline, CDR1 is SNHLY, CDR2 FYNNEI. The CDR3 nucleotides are TGTGCCAGCAGTGAAGCCCAGGGGAAAGCTCGCTTC. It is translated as CASSEAQGKARF.

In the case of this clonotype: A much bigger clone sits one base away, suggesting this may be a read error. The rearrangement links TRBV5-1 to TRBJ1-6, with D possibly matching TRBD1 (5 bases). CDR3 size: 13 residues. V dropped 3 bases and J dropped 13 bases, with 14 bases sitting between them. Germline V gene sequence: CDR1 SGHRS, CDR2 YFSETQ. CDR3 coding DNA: TGCGCCAGCAGCTCGGGCAGGGCGGCCCCCCTCCACTTT. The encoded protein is CASSSGRAAPLHF.

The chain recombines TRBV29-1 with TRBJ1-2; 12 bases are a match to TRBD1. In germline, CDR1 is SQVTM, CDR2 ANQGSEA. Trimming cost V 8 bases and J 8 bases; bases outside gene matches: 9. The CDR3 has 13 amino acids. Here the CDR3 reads CSFRDRGPSGYTF. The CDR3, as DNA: TGCAGCTTCCGGGACAGGGGGCCGAGCGGCTACACCTTC.

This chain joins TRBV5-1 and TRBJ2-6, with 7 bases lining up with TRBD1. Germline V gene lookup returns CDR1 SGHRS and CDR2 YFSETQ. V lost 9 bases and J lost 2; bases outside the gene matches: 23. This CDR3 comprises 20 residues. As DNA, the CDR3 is TGCGCCACAAAGCTTAAGCCGGGACAGACTAAAACGGCTGGGGCCAACGTCCTGACTTTC. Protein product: CATKLKPGQTKTAGANVLTF.

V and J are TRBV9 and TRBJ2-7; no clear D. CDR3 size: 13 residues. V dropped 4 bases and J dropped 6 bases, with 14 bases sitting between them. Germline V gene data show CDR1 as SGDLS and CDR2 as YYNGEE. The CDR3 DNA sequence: TGTGCCAGCAGCCCGGATACTGCCGTCGAGCAGTACTTC. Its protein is CASSPDTAVEQYF. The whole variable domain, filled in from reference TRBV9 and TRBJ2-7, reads DSGVTQTPKHLITATGQRVTLRCSPRSGDLSVYWYQQSLDQGLQFLIQYYNGEERAKGNILERFSAQQFPDLHSELNLSSLELGDSALYFCASSPDTAVEQYFGPGTRLTVT.